The TCR beta chain under discussion was sequenced for a study of blood T cell repertoires in COVID-19. The assay was immunoSEQ multiplex PCR, and TCRdb's table has in-frame clones only and misses some. The repertoire has roughly 140,000 clones, 75% to 90% of them found once; the top ten carry 11%. This CDR3 has 14 residues. Germline V gene data show CDR1 as SGHRS and CDR2 as YFSETQ. V was cut by 5 bases and J by 5 bases, with 16 bases left in between. This clonotype originated in a woman of 80 years or more with acute or convalescent COVID-19. The rearrangement links TRBV5-1 to TRBJ2-5, with D tentatively TRBD2 (5 bases). Specimen: peripheral blood. The CDR3 spells CASRRASNGETQYF. For the CDR3, the DNA is TGCGCCAGCAGGCGGGCGAGCAACGGGGAGACCCAGTACTTC.